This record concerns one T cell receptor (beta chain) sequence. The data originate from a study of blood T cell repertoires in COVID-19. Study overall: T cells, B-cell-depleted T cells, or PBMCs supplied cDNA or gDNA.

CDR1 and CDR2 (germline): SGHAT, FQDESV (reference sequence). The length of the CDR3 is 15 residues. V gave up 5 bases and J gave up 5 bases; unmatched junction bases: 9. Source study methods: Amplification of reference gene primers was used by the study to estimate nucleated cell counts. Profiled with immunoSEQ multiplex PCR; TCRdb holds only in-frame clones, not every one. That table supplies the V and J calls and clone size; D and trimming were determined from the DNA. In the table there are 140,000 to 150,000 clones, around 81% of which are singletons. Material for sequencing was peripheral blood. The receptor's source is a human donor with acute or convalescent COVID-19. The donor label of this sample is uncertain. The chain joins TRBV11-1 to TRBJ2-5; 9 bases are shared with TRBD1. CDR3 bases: TGTGCCAGCAGCCTCCGGGACAGGGCACGGGAGACCCAGTACTTC. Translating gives CASSLRDRARETQYF.